A selection of T cell receptor beta chains follows, all from one sample in a study of shared clonotypes between healthy human individuals. The table came from immunoSEQ multiplex PCR; TCRdb's copy has only in-frame clones and leaves some out. The repertoire includes about 2.3 million clones, 80% to 95% of them detected once, and 0.39% sits in the top ten. Sample: naive CD4+ T cells from PBMCs. The source of these receptors is a man younger than 30 in good health. Some clones in this sample may be carry-over from other donors' samples. The CDR3 runs from the conserved cysteine through the conserved F or W. Each record gives: V gene, J gene, clone size, D gene, CDR3 protein, CDR3 DNA. The D gene is left open where the match is weak. Clone size is stated in some rows and not others, as once, few, many or a class when expanded.

V gene: TRBV29-1
J gene: TRBJ2-7
clone size: NA
D gene: NA
CDR3 protein: CSVAPGPYEQYF
CDR3 DNA: TGCAGCGTTGCCCCTGGGCCCTACGAGCAGTACTTC

V gene: TRBV28
J gene: TRBJ2-3
clone size: NA
D gene: TRBD1
CDR3 protein: CASSYTSGGWYF
CDR3 DNA: TGTGCCAGCAGTTATACTTCAGGGGGCTGGTATTTT

V gene: TRBV27
J gene: TRBJ2-7
clone size: NA
D gene: TRBD1
CDR3 protein: CASSPRTGTEQYF
CDR3 DNA: TGTGCCAGCAGCCCGCGGACAGGGACCGAGCAGTACTTC

V gene: TRBV6-5
J gene: TRBJ2-5
clone size: once
D gene: NA
CDR3 protein: CASSYSGVEKTQYF
CDR3 DNA: TGTGCCAGCAGTTACTCGGGGGTAGAAAAGACCCAGTACTTC

V gene: TRBV6-5
J gene: TRBJ1-1
clone size: NA
D gene: NA
CDR3 protein: CASSRNRVGNTEAFF
CDR3 DNA: TGTGCCAGCAGTCGAAACAGGGTAGGGAACACTGAAGCTTTCTTT

V gene: TRBV6-6
J gene: TRBJ2-1
clone size: NA
D gene: TRBD2
CDR3 protein: CASNGLAGYNEQFF
CDR3 DNA: TGTGCCAGTAACGGACTAGCGGGTTACAATGAGCAGTTCTTC

V gene: TRBV5-4
J gene: TRBJ2-1
clone size: NA
D gene: NA
CDR3 protein: CASSLGLNNEQFF
CDR3 DNA: TGTGCCAGCAGCCTCGGACTGAACAATGAGCAGTTCTTC

V gene: TRBV5-1
J gene: TRBJ2-5
clone size: NA
D gene: NA
CDR3 protein: CASSPARRETQYF
CDR3 DNA: TGCGCCAGCAGCCCTGCGCGGCGAGAGACCCAGTACTTC

V gene: TRBV9
J gene: TRBJ2-2
clone size: NA
D gene: NA
CDR3 protein: CASSTGQGFPGELFF
CDR3 DNA: TGTGCCAGCAGTACCGGGCAGGGGTTTCCCGGGGAGCTGTTTTTT

V gene: TRBV5-1
J gene: TRBJ1-3
clone size: NA
D gene: NA
CDR3 protein: CASSLSRISGNTIYF
CDR3 DNA: TGCGCCAGCAGCTTGAGTCGAATCTCTGGAAACACCATATATTTT

V gene: TRBV7-3
J gene: TRBJ2-1
clone size: NA
D gene: TRBD2
CDR3 protein: CASSLEGLAFGEQFF
CDR3 DNA: TGTGCCAGCAGCTTAGAGGGACTAGCGTTCGGTGAGCAGTTCTTC

V gene: TRBV7-6
J gene: TRBJ1-6
clone size: NA
D gene: NA
CDR3 protein: CASSLMAGAGPLHF
CDR3 DNA: TGTGCCAGCAGCTTAATGGCAGGGGCAGGGCCCCTCCACTTT

V gene: TRBV9
J gene: TRBJ2-2
clone size: NA
D gene: NA
CDR3 protein: CASSVATLSGAGELFF
CDR3 DNA: TGTGCCAGCAGCGTAGCTACCTTATCGGGGGCCGGGGAGCTGTTTTTT

V gene: TRBV19
J gene: TRBJ1-1
clone size: NA
D gene: NA
CDR3 protein: CASSILGDGEAFF
CDR3 DNA: TGTGCCAGTAGTATATTAGGGGACGGTGAAGCTTTCTTT

V gene: TRBV29-1
J gene: TRBJ2-5
clone size: NA
D gene: NA
CDR3 protein: CSVARGVQGETQYF
CDR3 DNA: TGCAGCGTTGCAAGGGGGGTTCAAGGAGAGACCCAGTACTTC

V gene: TRBV7-2
J gene: TRBJ2-7
clone size: NA
D gene: TRBD1
CDR3 protein: CASSLGNRGPSYEQYF
CDR3 DNA: TGTGCCAGCAGCTTAGGAAACAGGGGGCCCAGCTACGAGCAGTACTTC

V gene: TRBV5-1
J gene: TRBJ2-3
clone size: NA
D gene: TRBD2
CDR3 protein: CASSLEAGGPSHTQYF
CDR3 DNA: TGCGCCAGCAGCTTGGAGGCGGGAGGACCATCACATACGCAGTATTTT

V gene: TRBV2
J gene: TRBJ2-5
clone size: NA
D gene: NA
CDR3 protein: CASSRTENPQETQYF
CDR3 DNA: TGTGCCAGCAGTCGTACCGAGAATCCCCAAGAGACCCAGTACTTC

V gene: TRBV5-1
J gene: TRBJ2-5
clone size: NA
D gene: TRBD2
CDR3 protein: CASSQTSGEETQYF
CDR3 DNA: TGCGCCAGCAGCCAGACTAGCGGAGAAGAGACCCAGTACTTC

V gene: TRBV7-2
J gene: TRBJ1-5
clone size: NA
D gene: TRBD1
CDR3 protein: CASSYTGDSNQPQHF
CDR3 DNA: TGTGCCAGCAGCTACACAGGGGATAGCAATCAGCCCCAGCATTTT

V gene: TRBV7-8
J gene: TRBJ2-1
clone size: NA
D gene: NA
CDR3 protein: CASGLNLYDEQFF
CDR3 DNA: TGTGCCAGCGGCTTAAACCTATATGATGAGCAGTTCTTC

V gene: TRBV28
J gene: TRBJ2-3
clone size: NA
D gene: NA
CDR3 protein: CATGGTYTDTQYF
CDR3 DNA: TGTGCCACCGGCGGAACCTACACAGATACGCAGTATTTT

V gene: TRBV7-6
J gene: TRBJ2-3
clone size: NA
D gene: NA
CDR3 protein: CASSPLAGFLDTQYF
CDR3 DNA: TGTGCCAGCAGCCCCCTGGCGGGGTTCCTAGATACGCAGTATTTT

V gene: TRBV6-1
J gene: TRBJ1-2
clone size: NA
D gene: NA
CDR3 protein: CASRKTATNYGYTF
CDR3 DNA: TGTGCCAGCAGGAAGACAGCCACTAACTATGGCTACACCTTC

V gene: TRBV10-2
J gene: TRBJ2-7
clone size: NA
D gene: NA
CDR3 protein: CASSEKRGTYEQYF
CDR3 DNA: TGCGCCAGCAGTGAGAAGAGAGGTACCTACGAGCAGTACTTC

V gene: TRBV29-1
J gene: TRBJ2-3
clone size: NA
D gene: NA
CDR3 protein: CSVGGVTDTQYF
CDR3 DNA: TGCAGCGTTGGTGGTGTCACAGATACGCAGTATTTT

V gene: TRBV6-6
J gene: TRBJ1-2
clone size: NA
D gene: TRBD1
CDR3 protein: CASSYGGTGKSYGYTF
CDR3 DNA: TGTGCCAGCAGTTATGGAGGGACAGGGAAGAGCTATGGCTACACCTTC

V gene: TRBV6-5
J gene: TRBJ1-5
clone size: few
D gene: NA
CDR3 protein: CASSRRGGQPQHF
CDR3 DNA: TGTGCCAGCAGCCGTCGGGGGGGTCAGCCCCAGCATTTT

V gene: TRBV2
J gene: TRBJ1-2
clone size: NA
D gene: NA
CDR3 protein: CASSIREANYGYTF
CDR3 DNA: TGTGCCAGCAGTATTAGGGAAGCTAACTATGGCTACACCTTC

V gene: TRBV28
J gene: TRBJ2-7
clone size: NA
D gene: TRBD2
CDR3 protein: CASSFNSGKSSYEQYF
CDR3 DNA: TGTGCCAGCAGTTTCAATAGCGGGAAGAGCTCCTACGAGCAGTACTTC

V gene: TRBV6-6
J gene: TRBJ1-4
clone size: NA
D gene: TRBD1
CDR3 protein: CASSYGTGNEKLFF
CDR3 DNA: TGTGCCAGCAGTTACGGGACAGGGAATGAAAAACTGTTTTTT

V gene: TRBV4-1
J gene: TRBJ2-7
clone size: NA
D gene: NA
CDR3 protein: CASSQAGGSIYEQYF
CDR3 DNA: TGCGCCAGCAGCCAAGCGGGCGGATCCATATACGAGCAGTACTTC

V gene: TRBV15
J gene: TRBJ1-5
clone size: NA
D gene: NA
CDR3 protein: CATSREAPGTNQPQHF
CDR3 DNA: TGTGCCACCAGCAGAGAAGCTCCAGGGACGAATCAGCCCCAGCATTTT

V gene: TRBV11-2
J gene: TRBJ2-5
clone size: NA
D gene: NA
CDR3 protein: CASSSGLGGQETQYF
CDR3 DNA: TGTGCCAGCAGCTCTGGACTGGGAGGACAAGAGACCCAGTACTTC

V gene: TRBV5-1
J gene: TRBJ2-2
clone size: once
D gene: TRBD1
CDR3 protein: CASSFLAGTGRTGELFF
CDR3 DNA: TGCGCCAGCAGCTTCCTCGCGGGGACAGGGCGGACCGGGGAGCTGTTTTTT

V gene: TRBV18
J gene: TRBJ2-2
clone size: NA
D gene: NA
CDR3 protein: CASSPRLWSGETGELFF
CDR3 DNA: TGTGCCAGCTCACCACGTTTATGGAGCGGAGAGACCGGGGAGCTGTTTTTT

V gene: TRBV29-1
J gene: TRBJ2-7
clone size: NA
D gene: NA
CDR3 protein: CSVGRSYEQYF
CDR3 DNA: TGCAGCGTTGGTCGATCCTACGAGCAGTACTTC

V gene: TRBV2
J gene: TRBJ2-2
clone size: NA
D gene: TRBD1
CDR3 protein: CASSVIGGVGAGELFF
CDR3 DNA: TGTGCCAGCAGTGTAATAGGGGGCGTTGGTGCCGGGGAGCTGTTTTTT

V gene: TRBV7-9
J gene: TRBJ1-4
clone size: NA
D gene: TRBD1
CDR3 protein: CASSLAGQGGEKLFF
CDR3 DNA: TGTGCCAGCAGCTTAGCTGGACAGGGAGGTGAAAAACTGTTTTTT

V gene: TRBV6-6
J gene: TRBJ1-5
clone size: NA
D gene: NA
CDR3 protein: CASRPSTVTNQPQHF
CDR3 DNA: TGTGCCAGCAGGCCCTCCACGGTGACTAATCAGCCCCAGCATTTT

V gene: TRBV10-3
J gene: TRBJ1-2
clone size: NA
D gene: NA
CDR3 protein: CAISREENYGYTF
CDR3 DNA: TGTGCCATCAGCCGAGAGGAAAACTATGGCTACACCTTC

V gene: TRBV12-2
J gene: TRBJ2-7
clone size: NA
D gene: NA
CDR3 protein: CASRLTAKRTSGSQYEQYF
CDR3 DNA: TGTGCAAGTCGCTTAACCGCGAAAAGGACTAGCGGGAGTCAATACGAGCAGTACTTC

V gene: TRBV5-4
J gene: TRBJ2-3
clone size: NA
D gene: NA
CDR3 protein: CASSRRGGGTTDTQYF
CDR3 DNA: TGTGCCAGCAGCCGAAGGGGCGGCGGTACAACAGATACGCAGTATTTT

V gene: TRBV2
J gene: TRBJ1-2
clone size: NA
D gene: NA
CDR3 protein: CASSVEAGGYTF
CDR3 DNA: TGTGCCAGCAGTGTTGAAGCTGGTGGCTACACCTTC

V gene: TRBV7-2
J gene: TRBJ2-5
clone size: NA
D gene: NA
CDR3 protein: CASSREGETQYF
CDR3 DNA: TGTGCCAGCAGCAGAGAGGGGGAGACCCAGTACTTC

V gene: TRBV7-2
J gene: TRBJ1-5
clone size: NA
D gene: NA
CDR3 protein: CASSLARSGTQPQHF
CDR3 DNA: TGTGCCAGCAGCTTAGCTCGTTCCGGGACTCAGCCCCAGCATTTT

V gene: TRBV7-2
J gene: TRBJ2-5
clone size: NA
D gene: NA
CDR3 protein: CASSLAGRPQETQYF
CDR3 DNA: TGTGCCAGCAGCTTAGCGGGGCGACCTCAAGAGACCCAGTACTTC

V gene: TRBV7-9
J gene: TRBJ2-5
clone size: NA
D gene: NA
CDR3 protein: CASSNPPPVHF
CDR3 DNA: TGTGCCAGCAGCAACCCGCCCCCCGTACACTTC

V gene: TRBV7-7
J gene: TRBJ2-7
clone size: NA
D gene: TRBD1
CDR3 protein: CASSLDRGDEQYF
CDR3 DNA: TGTGCCAGCAGCTTAGACAGGGGCGACGAGCAGTACTTC

V gene: TRBV5-1
J gene: TRBJ1-1
clone size: once
D gene: NA
CDR3 protein: CASTTSDSRNTEAFF
CDR3 DNA: TGCGCCAGCACCACTTCGGACTCAAGGAACACTGAAGCTTTCTTT

V gene: TRBV18
J gene: TRBJ2-3
clone size: NA
D gene: NA
CDR3 protein: CASSPSQGVDTQYF
CDR3 DNA: TGTGCCAGCTCACCATCACAGGGTGTAGATACGCAGTATTTT

V gene: TRBV6-1
J gene: TRBJ2-3
clone size: NA
D gene: TRBD2
CDR3 protein: CASSVLNSGITDTQYF
CDR3 DNA: TGTGCCAGCAGTGTTCTGAATAGCGGGATCACAGATACGCAGTATTTT

V gene: TRBV9
J gene: TRBJ2-2
clone size: NA
D gene: NA
CDR3 protein: CASSVRIPGQLFF
CDR3 DNA: TGTGCCAGCAGCGTCCGTATTCCGGGACAACTGTTTTTT

V gene: TRBV5-6
J gene: TRBJ2-5
clone size: NA
D gene: NA
CDR3 protein: CASSLLGSEHWPQYF
CDR3 DNA: TGTGCCAGCAGCTTGCTCGGGAGCGAACACTGGCCCCAGTACTTC

V gene: TRBV30
J gene: TRBJ1-2
clone size: few
D gene: NA
CDR3 protein: CAWGLDGPRYTF
CDR3 DNA: TGTGCCTGGGGCTTGGACGGTCCTCGCTACACCTTC

V gene: TRBV4-3
J gene: TRBJ2-3
clone size: NA
D gene: TRBD2
CDR3 protein: CASSHFGTSGRAIDTQYF
CDR3 DNA: TGCGCCAGCAGCCACTTTGGGACTAGCGGGAGGGCCATAGATACGCAGTATTTT